The clone carrying this T cell receptor beta chain was picked up one time. Its antigen remains unknown. This sample is drawn from a study of tissue T cells after allogeneic stem cell transplantation. Retrospectively chosen non-transplant comparators had other cancers and at least five gastrointestinal samples, without known gastrointestinal disease. Method: immunoSEQ multiplex PCR; TCRdb's copy keeps in-frame clones and lacks some. The sample lists around 3,400 clones, roughly 70% occurring once. Study-level findings and limits: Shared clones across patients were few; motif clustering revealed tissue-specific shared signatures. Anatomically similar tissues had similar TCR repertoires within each patient. Alloreactivity or antigen specificity of tissue TCRs was not determined; some clones might be host cells.

The CDR3 sequence is 13 residues long. Germline V gene sequence: CDR1 SGHVS, CDR2 FQNEAQ. The ends lost 5 bases at V and 4 bases at J; junction bases unmatched: 4. Sequencing used tissue from the right colon, obtained at autopsy. The gene calls are TRBV7-8 and TRBJ1-1, with TRBD1 matching over 7 bases. The sequence derives from a male donor older than 55 with lung cancer. The CDR3 sequence: CASSPQGGTEAFF. In DNA, the CDR3 is TGTGCCAGCAGCCCCCAGGGGGGCACTGAAGCTTTCTTT.